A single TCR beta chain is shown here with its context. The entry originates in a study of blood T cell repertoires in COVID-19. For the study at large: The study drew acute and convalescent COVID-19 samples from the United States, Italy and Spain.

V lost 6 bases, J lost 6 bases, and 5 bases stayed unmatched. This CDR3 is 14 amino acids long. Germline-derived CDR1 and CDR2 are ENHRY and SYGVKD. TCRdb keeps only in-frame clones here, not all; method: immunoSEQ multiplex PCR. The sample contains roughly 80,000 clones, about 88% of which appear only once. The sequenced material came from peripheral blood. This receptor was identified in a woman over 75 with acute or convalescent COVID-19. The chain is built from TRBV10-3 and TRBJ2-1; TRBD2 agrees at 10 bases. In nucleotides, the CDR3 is TGTGCCATCAGGGGGACTAGCGAAAGCAATGAGCAGTTCTTC. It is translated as CAIRGTSESNEQFF.